The clone carrying this TCR beta chain has just one count. This CDR3 comprises 15 residues. CDR1 SGDLS and CDR2 YYNGEE come from the germline V gene. V gave up 0 bases and J gave up 4 bases; unmatched junction bases: 2. Some clones are missing from TCRdb's copy, which holds only in-frame ones; the method was immunoSEQ multiplex PCR. The sample yields roughly 250,000 clones, about four fifths seen once. This sample is drawn from a study of blood T cell repertoires in COVID-19. The chain joins TRBV9 to TRBJ1-3; TRBD1 matches at 9 bases. This receptor was identified in a person between 65 and 79 years old with COVID-19, enrolled during active disease. Sample: peripheral blood. The CDR3 loop reads CASSVEDRGGNTIYF. CDR3 sequence (DNA): TGTGCCAGCAGCGTAGAGGACAGGGGAGGAAACACCATATATTTT.